This TCR beta chain was obtained from a study of post-analysis software for immune sequencing data. Study results and caveats: Those with multiple sclerosis, the patient group, showed significantly lower normalized Chao1 diversity than controls. TRBV5-6, TRBV5-1 and TRBV20-1 belonged to a set of roughly five TRBV segments that were more frequent in patients than controls. Strong co-clustering by F measure was evident for samples that had been prepared in the same batch.

This clonotype showed up just a few times. Its cognate antigen is unknown. The V gene's germline CDR1 is DFQATT and CDR2 SNEGSKA (reference sequence). The CDR3 totals 13 residues. Trimming stripped 2 bases from V and 7 bases from J, with 14 bases between. Carried by the TCR beta cDNA libraries were unique molecular identifiers. MiXCR was run by TCRdb on the PCR reads, yielding one entry per CDR3 protein. The data show approximately 770,000 distinct CDR3 sequences, about 43% seen once. The source material was blood. This TCR derives from a girl aged 10 to 17 with multiple sclerosis. The chain is built from TRBV20-1 and TRBJ2-5, with D possibly matching TRBD2 (6 bases). The CDR3 nucleotides are TGCAGTGCTAGATACCCGGGGGTCGGGACCCAGTACTTC. Protein sequence: CSARYPGVGTQYF.